Below, one T cell receptor (beta chain) is given with its context. The data were taken from a study of blood T cell repertoires in COVID-19. Study-wide context: Whether acute or convalescent, the COVID-19 samples came from the United States, Italy and Spain. In each case, the material was cDNA or gDNA derived from T cells, B-cell-depleted T cells, or PBMCs.

The V segment lost 1 base and the J segment 5 bases; nucleotides outside the gene matches: 13. This CDR3 has 17 residues. Germline V gene data show CDR1 as LNHDA and CDR2 as SQIVND (reference sequence). Original processing methods: Amplified reference gene primers provided the basis for estimating nucleated cell counts. Using immunoSEQ multiplex PCR, the repertoire was profiled, and TCRdb retains in-frame clones only, with some absent. V and J calls and clone size are copied from that table; D and trimming were computed from the DNA. The profile covers around 140,000 clones, with around 80% appearing a single time and roughly 10% taken by the ten largest.

This sequence was found in a man in his sixties with active or convalescent COVID-19. Sequencing was performed on peripheral blood. The gene calls are TRBV19 and TRBJ2-5, with 7 bases aligning to TRBD2. The CDR3 sequence is CASSIGGRVSVRETQYF. The DNA of the CDR3 is TGTGCCAGTAGTATAGGGGGGAGGGTCTCGGTAAGGGAGACCCAGTACTTC.